This record concerns one TCR beta chain sequence. Its antigen remains undetermined. Base qualities are missing; no much larger clone stands one base away. The data are from a study of control samples from healthy donors and cancer patients (TCRdb year 2020). V loses 1 base of germline sequence and J loses 4 bases, and the interval between the two ends is 8 bases. The germline V gene yields SGHNT for CDR1 and YENEEA for CDR2. The CDR3 goes from the cysteine to the phenylalanine over 14 residues. Just the 42-base CDR3 DNA is kept, in frame starting at base 1. Preparation of the library involved the immunoSEQ multiplex PCR assay. This immuneACCESS table, as held by TCRdb, lists in-frame sequences with V and J called but not all clones. Of the missing ones, under half trace to an unresolved V gene in checked studies; the others have no known cause. The table for this sample lists 150,000 to 200,000 clones; more than 85% of them were counted only once. The ten largest clones add up to 0.65% to 0.85% of the sample.

This clonotype originated in a woman under 40 in good health. Material: blood. Here the chain combines TRBV11-3 and TRBJ2-1; the D gene assignment is ambiguous. The CDR3 amino acid sequence is: CASSLGLGYNEQFF. DNA sequence: TGTGCCAGCAGCTTAGGATTAGGGTACAATGAGCAGTTCTTC.